This T cell receptor beta chain was found in a study of siplizumab effects on memory and regulatory T cells. Using immunoSEQ multiplex PCR, the repertoire was profiled, and TCRdb retains in-frame clones only, with some absent. This sample yields some 100,000 clones, of which 94% are seen a single time; approximately 0.66% belongs to the top ten. Broader study findings: For mappable alloreactive CD4+ clones, the mean Treg-derived fraction was around 74% with siplizumab and roughly 26% in controls. Apparently key alloresponse contributors, naive T cells also seemed more diverse than memory cells.

For this clone: Its antigen remains unknown.

CDR1 is KGHSH and CDR2 is LQKENI in the germline V gene. CDR3 length equals 12 residues. Trimming removed 2 bases from V and 5 bases from J, with 3 bases in between. Sequencing used Tregs sorted from blood. The chain links TRBV18 to TRBJ2-2; D is undetermined. This receptor was obtained from a human donor in good health. CDR3 DNA sequence: TGTGCCAGCTCACCAACGACCGGGGAGCTGTTTTTT. Encoded protein: CASSPTTGELFF.